The TCR beta chain under discussion was sequenced for a study of blood T cell repertoires in COVID-19. Overall study context: The United States, Italy and Spain supplied acute and convalescent COVID-19 samples. PBMCs, B-cell-depleted T cells, or T cells provided the cDNA or gDNA that made up the material.

In the source study's methods: For nucleated cells, counts were estimated from reference gene primer amplification. Sequencing was performed with immunoSEQ multiplex PCR; in TCRdb, only in-frame clones are kept and a portion is missing. Clone size and V and J calls were adopted from that table, with D and trimming inferred from the DNA. This table holds about 100,000 clones, approximately 85% found once. The CDR3 spans 15 residues. From germline, CDR1 is LGHNA and CDR2 YSLEER. V shed 0 bases and J shed 5 bases, with 8 bases lying between them. This sequence originates from a man aged 40-50 years with active or convalescent COVID-19. This sequence joins TRBV4-3 and TRBJ2-6; a weak D match, TRBD1 (5 bases). Input material: peripheral blood. The CDR3 here is CASSQDDSWANVLTF. CDR3 sequence (DNA): TGCGCCAGCAGCCAAGATGACAGCTGGGCCAACGTCCTGACTTTC.